These T cell receptor beta chains were read from a single sample in a study of shared clonotypes between healthy human individuals. Sequencing used immunoSEQ multiplex PCR; TCRdb keeps in-frame clones, though not all of them. The sample has some 1,900,000 clones; about 95% are singletons. The sequenced sample consisted of naive CD8+ T cells sorted from blood. The source of these receptors is a man between 18 and 35 years old in good health. Each CDR3 is given with its conserved first and last residue. A D gene is named only where the DNA matches it firmly. The size of a clone is reported for some rows only, either as once, few or many, or as a class for expanded clones.

>TRBJ1-5|NA|TRBV7-9|NA
TGTGCCAGCAGCTTTGAGCAGGGAGGATACAATCAGCCCCAGCATTTT
CASSFEQGGYNQPQHF
>TRBJ2-7|NA|TRBV27|NA
TGTGCCAGCAGTCTTCACAGGACTACCTACGAGCAGTACTTC
CASSLHRTTYEQYF
>TRBJ2-7|NA|TRBV27|NA
TGTGCCAGTAGTCGCCGGGCAGGGGATCCCTACGAGCAGTACTTC
CASSRRAGDPYEQYF
>TRBJ2-7|NA|TRBV27|NA
TGTGCCAGCAGTTTATCCTCGGCCTCCTACGAGCAGTACTTC
CASSLSSASYEQYF
>TRBJ2-3|NA|TRBV7-9|NA
TGTGCCAGCAGCTTAGGGCCCGTACCCGGGGCAGATACGCAGTATTTT
CASSLGPVPGADTQYF
>TRBJ2-5|TRBD2|TRBV7-9|NA
TGTGCCAGCAGCTTAGTTCGGCTAGCGGGGGGAGAGACCCAGTACTTC
CASSLVRLAGGETQYF
>TRBJ2-7|NA|TRBV6-6|NA
TGTGCCACACTTGCCGGCCATTACGAGCAGTACTTC
CATLAGHYEQYF
>TRBJ2-1|TRBD2|TRBV27|NA
TGTGCCAGCAGTTTAATCGCGGGGGGTTTCAATGAGCAGTTCTTC
CASSLIAGGFNEQFF
>TRBJ2-1|NA|TRBV7-3|once
TGTGCCAGCAGCCCAAACCGGGACTCGCTTTCAGGGAATGAGCAGTTCTTC
CASSPNRDSLSGNEQFF
>TRBJ1-5|NA|TRBV28|NA
TGTGCCAGCAGTTTAAGGGGGTTTGTAAGCAATCAGCCCCAGCATTTT
CASSLRGFVSNQPQHF
>TRBJ1-2|NA|TRBV7-2|NA
TGTGCCAGCAGCTTAGTAGGTGGGGGCGCCGACTATGGCTACACCTTC
CASSLVGGGADYGYTF
>TRBJ1-2|NA|TRBV6-1|once
TGTGCCAGCAGTGAAGGAGGGGGGCCGCCGTATGGCTACACCTTC
CASSEGGGPPYGYTF
>TRBJ2-7|NA|TRBV4-3|NA
TGCGCCAGCAGCCAAGGACCCTCCTACGAGCAGTACTTC
CASSQGPSYEQYF
>TRBJ2-7|NA|TRBV7-6|NA
TGTGCCAGCAGCCAGACGCCCAGCGAGCAGTACTTC
CASSQTPSEQYF
>TRBJ1-2|NA|TRBV6-5|NA
TGTGCCAGCAGTTACGATCTCTATGGCTACACCTTC
CASSYDLYGYTF
>TRBJ2-3|NA|TRBV7-9|NA
TGTGCCAGCAGCGAAAAGGCAGATACGCAGTATTTT
CASSEKADTQYF
>TRBJ2-5|NA|TRBV9|once
TGTGCCAGCAGCCCGAGCGGGTACTACCAAGAGACCCAGTACTTC
CASSPSGYYQETQYF
>TRBJ2-7|NA|TRBV9|NA
TGTGCCAGCAGCGGGATACAGGGAACCGAGCAGTACTTC
CASSGIQGTEQYF
>TRBJ1-1|NA|TRBV25-1|NA
TGTGCCAGCAGTGAAATAAAGGAGGGGTTGACTGAAGCTTTCTTT
CASSEIKEGLTEAFF
>TRBJ2-5|TRBD1|TRBV11-1|NA
TGTGCCAGCATCCCGGGACAGGGTGTTGAAGAGACCCAGTACTTC
CASIPGQGVEETQYF
>TRBJ2-1|NA|TRBV27|NA
TGTGCCAGCAGTCTAAACACCTACAATTATGAGCAGTTCTTC
CASSLNTYNYEQFF
>TRBJ2-7|NA|TRBV2|NA
TGTGCCAGCGGAGAGGGTAGGGTCTACGAGGAGCAGTACTTC
CASGEGRVYEEQYF
>TRBJ1-2|NA|TRBV10-3|NA
TGTGCCATCAGTGAGTCGGTGATGGAGCACTATGGCTACACCTTC
CAISESVMEHYGYTF
>TRBJ2-7|TRBD1|TRBV5-1|NA
TGCGCCAGCAGCTCGCCAACAGGGGGCGGCCAGTACGAGCAGTACTTC
CASSSPTGGGQYEQYF
>TRBJ2-1|TRBD2|TRBV6-5|NA
TGTGCCAGCAGTTTGGGACTAGCGGGCTACAATGAGCAGTTCTTC
CASSLGLAGYNEQFF
>TRBJ2-7|NA|TRBV27|NA
TGTGCGTCAAAATCCCAAATCGGAGGCTACGAGCAGTACTTC
CASKSQIGGYEQYF
>TRBJ2-2|TRBD2|TRBV25-1|NA
TGTGCCAGCAGTGAATATCCCGAGAGCCTAGCGGGAGCCGGGGAGCTGTTTTTT
CASSEYPESLAGAGELFF
>TRBJ2-5|NA|TRBV28|NA
TGTGCCAGCAGTTTCGTCAGGGGTTGGGAGACCCAGTACTTC
CASSFVRGWETQYF
>TRBJ2-3|TRBD1|TRBV6-5|NA
TGTGCCAGCAGTTTGGACAGGAGCACAGATACGCAGTATTTT
CASSLDRSTDTQYF
>TRBJ1-1|TRBD1|TRBV30|NA
TGTGCCTGGTTAGGACCCGGGACAGGGGACACTGAAGCTTTCTTT
CAWLGPGTGDTEAFF
>TRBJ1-1|NA|TRBV4-1|NA
TGCGCCAGCAGCCAAAGAAAGGACAGTCCCGAGGGTGAAGCTTTCTTT
CASSQRKDSPEGEAFF
>TRBJ2-7|TRBD2|TRBV27|NA
TGTGCCAGCAGTTTAGCGGGGGTGGAAAACGAGCAGTACTTC
CASSLAGVENEQYF
>TRBJ1-3|NA|TRBV10-3|NA
TGTGCCATCAGTGAGTCCCCATACTCTGGAAACACCATATATTTT
CAISESPYSGNTIYF
>TRBJ2-7|TRBD1|TRBV9|NA
TGTGCCAGCAGCCAGGGGGAGAGCTCCTACGAGCAGTACTTC
CASSQGESSYEQYF
>TRBJ2-7|NA|TRBV6-1|NA
TGTGCCAGCAGTGTCTTGATGGGTCTTTTATACGAGCAGTACTTC
CASSVLMGLLYEQYF
>TRBJ1-2|NA|TRBV4-1|NA
TGCGCCAGCAGCCAAGGCATCAGTTGGGGCTATGGCTACACCTTC
CASSQGISWGYGYTF
>TRBJ2-7|TRBD1|TRBV5-6|NA
TGTGCCAGCAGCTTTTGGGGACAGGGGGCCTACGAGCAGTACTTC
CASSFWGQGAYEQYF
>TRBJ2-7|TRBD1|TRBV4-1|once
TGCGCCAGCAGCCAAGAGTTTTGGACAGGTGACGAGCAGTACTTC
CASSQEFWTGDEQYF